This TCR beta chain was obtained from a study of cytomegalovirus exposure and HLA in healthy donors. Germline V lookup: CDR1 SGHVS, CDR2 FNYEAQ. The V gene lost 5 bases and the J gene lost 1 base, with 9 bases spanning the gap. The CDR3 length is 13 residues. On this clone itself: Its cognate antigen is unknown.

Assay used: immunoSEQ multiplex PCR; TCRdb lists only in-frame clones, some missing. Of roughly 330,000 clones in the sample, about 90% were seen once. Findings and caveats of the study: Reported results showed that the classifier diagnosed cytomegalovirus status with high specificity and sensitivity. Through in vitro validation, a few CMV-associated chains were shown to be specific for CMV antigens. TCR clusters originating in the first cohort tended to co-occur in the 100 to 150 validation repertoires, according to a later analysis.

The chain recombines TRBV7-6 with TRBJ2-7; D remains unclear. The clonotype comes from a woman in her twenties or thirties in good health and CMV-seropositive. Input material: PBMCs. CDR3 sequence (DNA): TGTGCCAGCAGCGCCGGACGGTCCTACGAGCAGTACTTC. This translates into CASSAGRSYEQYF. The full variable domain, its missing parts supplied by reference TRBV7-6 and TRBJ2-7, is GAGVSQSPRYKVTKRGQDVALRCDPISGHVSLYWYRQALGQGPEFLTYFNYEAQQDKSGLPNDRFSAERPEGSISTLTIQRTEQRDSAMYRCASSAGRSYEQYFGPGTRLTVT.